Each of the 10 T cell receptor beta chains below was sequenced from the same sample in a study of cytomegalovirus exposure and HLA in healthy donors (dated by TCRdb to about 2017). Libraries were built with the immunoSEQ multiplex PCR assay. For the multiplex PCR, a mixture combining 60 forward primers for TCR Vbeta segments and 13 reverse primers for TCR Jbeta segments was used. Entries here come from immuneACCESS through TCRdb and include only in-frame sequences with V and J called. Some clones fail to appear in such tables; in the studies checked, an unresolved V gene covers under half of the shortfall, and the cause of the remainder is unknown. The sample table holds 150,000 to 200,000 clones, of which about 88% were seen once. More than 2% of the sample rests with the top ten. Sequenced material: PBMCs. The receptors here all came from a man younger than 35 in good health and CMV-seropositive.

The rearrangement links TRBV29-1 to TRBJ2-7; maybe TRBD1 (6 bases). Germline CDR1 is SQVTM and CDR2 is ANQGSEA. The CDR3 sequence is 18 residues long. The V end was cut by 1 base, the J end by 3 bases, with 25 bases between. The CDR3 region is CSVEVESSTPGHNYEQYF. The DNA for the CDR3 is TGCAGCGTTGAAGTCGAAAGTAGTACACCGGGACATAACTACGAGCAGTACTTC.

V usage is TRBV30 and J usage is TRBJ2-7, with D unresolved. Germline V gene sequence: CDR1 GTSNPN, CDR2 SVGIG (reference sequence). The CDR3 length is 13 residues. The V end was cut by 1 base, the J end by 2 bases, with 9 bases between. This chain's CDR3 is CAWSDGFTYEQYF. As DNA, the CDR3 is TGTGCCTGGAGTGACGGGTTTACCTACGAGCAGTACTTC. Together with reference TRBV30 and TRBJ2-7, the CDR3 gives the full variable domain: SQTIHQWPATLVQPVGSPLSLECTVEGTSNPNLYWYRQAAGRGLQLLFYSVGIGQISSEVPQNLSASRPQDRQFILSSKKLLLSDSGFYLCAWSDGFTYEQYFGPGTRLTVT.

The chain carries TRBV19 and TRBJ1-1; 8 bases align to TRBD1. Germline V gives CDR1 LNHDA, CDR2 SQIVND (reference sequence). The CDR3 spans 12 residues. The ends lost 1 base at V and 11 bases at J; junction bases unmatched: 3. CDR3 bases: TGTGCCAGTAGTATAGGTAGGACAGGGGCTTTCTTT. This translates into CASSIGRTGAFF.

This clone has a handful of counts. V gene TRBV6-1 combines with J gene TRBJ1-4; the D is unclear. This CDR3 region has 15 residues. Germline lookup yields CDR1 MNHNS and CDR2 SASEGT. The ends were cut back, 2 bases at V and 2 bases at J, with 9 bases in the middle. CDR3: CASSELAGTNEKLFF. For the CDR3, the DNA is TGTGCCAGCAGTGAACTCGCCGGTACTAATGAAAAACTGTTTTTT.

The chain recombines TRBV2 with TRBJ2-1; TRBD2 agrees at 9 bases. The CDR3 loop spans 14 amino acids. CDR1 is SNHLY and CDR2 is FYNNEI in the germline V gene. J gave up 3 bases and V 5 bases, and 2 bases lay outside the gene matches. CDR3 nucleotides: TGTGCCAGCAGTCGACTAGCGGACTACAATGAGCAGTTCTTC. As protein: CASSRLADYNEQFF.

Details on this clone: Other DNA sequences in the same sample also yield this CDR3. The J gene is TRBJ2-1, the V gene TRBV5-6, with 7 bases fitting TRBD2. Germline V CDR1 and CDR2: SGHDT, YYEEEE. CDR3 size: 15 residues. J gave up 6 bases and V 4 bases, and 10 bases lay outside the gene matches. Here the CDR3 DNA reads TGTGCCAGCAGCGCAGCGGGGCTCCCCCGCAATGAGCAGTTCTTC. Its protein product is CASSAAGLPRNEQFF.

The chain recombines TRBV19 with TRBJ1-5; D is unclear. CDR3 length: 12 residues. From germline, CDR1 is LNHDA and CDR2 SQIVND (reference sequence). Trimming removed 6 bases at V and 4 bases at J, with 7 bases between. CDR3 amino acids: CASRGANQPQHF. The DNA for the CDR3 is TGTGCCAGTAGGGGAGCTAATCAGCCCCAGCATTTT.

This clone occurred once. CDR3 sequence (DNA): TGTGCCAGCAGCTTAGAGCGTGGAGATGAAGCTTTCTTT. Protein product: CASSLERGDEAFF. This rearrangement joins TRBV7-9 to TRBJ1-1; D is unclear. Trimming left V 1 base short and J 7 bases short, with 10 bases between. CDR3 length: 13 residues. From germline, CDR1 is SEHNR and CDR2 FQNEAQ (reference sequence).

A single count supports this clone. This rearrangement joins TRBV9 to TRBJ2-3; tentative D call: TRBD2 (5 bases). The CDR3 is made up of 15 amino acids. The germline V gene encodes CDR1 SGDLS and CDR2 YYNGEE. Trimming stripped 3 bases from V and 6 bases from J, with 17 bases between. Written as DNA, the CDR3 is TGTGCCAGCAGCGATTCCGGCCTGGGAGTGGATACGCAGTATTTT. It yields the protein CASSDSGLGVDTQYF.

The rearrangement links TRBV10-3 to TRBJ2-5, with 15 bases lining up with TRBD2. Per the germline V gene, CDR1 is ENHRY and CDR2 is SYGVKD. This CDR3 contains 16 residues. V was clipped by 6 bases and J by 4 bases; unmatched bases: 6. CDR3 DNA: TGTGCCATCAGCTTCGGACTAGCGGGGGGGCCAGAGACCCAGTACTTC. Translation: CAISFGLAGGPETQYF.